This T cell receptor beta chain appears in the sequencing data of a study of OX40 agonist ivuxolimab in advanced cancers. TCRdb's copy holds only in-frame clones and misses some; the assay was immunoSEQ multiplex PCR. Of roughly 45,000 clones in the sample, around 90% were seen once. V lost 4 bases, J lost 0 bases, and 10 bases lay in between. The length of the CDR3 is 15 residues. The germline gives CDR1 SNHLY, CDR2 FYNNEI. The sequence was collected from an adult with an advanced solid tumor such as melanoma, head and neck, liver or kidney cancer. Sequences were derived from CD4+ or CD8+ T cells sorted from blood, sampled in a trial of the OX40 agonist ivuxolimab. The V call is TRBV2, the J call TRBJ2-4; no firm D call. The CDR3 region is CASSASILAKNIQYF. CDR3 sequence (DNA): TGTGCCAGCAGTGCCTCAATCCTAGCCAAAAACATTCAGTACTTC.